This is a list of T cell receptor beta chains from one sample in a study of T cells after yellow fever vaccination. Using its own MiXCR run on the 5' RACE reads, TCRdb lists one record per CDR3 protein. The table has tens of thousands of distinct CDR3 sequences, around 7.9% seen once. The material sequenced was CD8+ T cells sorted from PBMCs, taken 10 days after the first yellow fever vaccination. The receptors were gathered from a young man who received the YFV17D yellow fever vaccine. Each CDR3 is given with its conserved first and last residue. The order of the fields is D gene, V gene, J gene, clone size, CDR3 DNA, CDR3 protein. A D gene is named only where the DNA matches it firmly. The size field is filled for only some rows; it gives once, few, many or a size class.

d_gene: NA; v_gene: TRBV4-3; j_gene: TRBJ2-2; abundance: many; CDR3nt: TGCGCCAGCAGCCAAGTTGCGAGGGCCTTCGGCACCGGGGAGCTGTTTTTT; CDR3aa: CASSQVARAFGTGELFF
d_gene: NA; v_gene: TRBV28; j_gene: TRBJ2-2; abundance: many; CDR3nt: TGTGCCAGCAGCCCCGACTTAAACACCGGGGAGCTGTTTTTT; CDR3aa: CASSPDLNTGELFF
d_gene: NA; v_gene: TRBV6-2/TRBV6-3; j_gene: TRBJ1-5; abundance: many; CDR3nt: TGTGCCAGCAGCACAACGTCAGGGAATCAGCCCCAGCATTTT; CDR3aa: CASSTTSGNQPQHF
d_gene: TRBD1; v_gene: TRBV7-9; j_gene: TRBJ1-1; abundance: once; CDR3nt: TGTGCCAGCAGCCCAGGGGGCACTGACGCTTTCTTT; CDR3aa: CASSPGGTDAFF
d_gene: NA; v_gene: TRBV7-2; j_gene: TRBJ2-7; abundance: many; CDR3nt: TGTGCCAGCAGCCTCACAGGTCGGGGGGCTCACGAGCAGTACTTC; CDR3aa: CASSLTGRGAHEQYF
d_gene: NA; v_gene: TRBV27; j_gene: TRBJ2-6; abundance: few; CDR3nt: TGTGCCAGCAGGCCGTTCTCTGGGGCCAACGTCCTGACTTTC; CDR3aa: CASRPFSGANVLTF
d_gene: NA; v_gene: TRBV9; j_gene: TRBJ2-4; abundance: NA; CDR3nt: TGTGCCAGCGGGGGGGCAAACATTCAGTACTTC; CDR3aa: CASGGANIQYF
d_gene: TRBD1; v_gene: TRBV19; j_gene: TRBJ2-1; abundance: NA; CDR3nt: TGTGCCAGTAGAACGGACAGGGGGCCGAGTGAGCAGTTCTTC; CDR3aa: CASRTDRGPSEQFF
d_gene: NA; v_gene: TRBV11-2; j_gene: TRBJ1-2; abundance: NA; CDR3nt: TGTGCCAGCAGCTTAGAGATTTCGTGGGGCTACACCTTC; CDR3aa: CASSLEISWGYTF
d_gene: NA; v_gene: TRBV5-1; j_gene: TRBJ2-3; abundance: many; CDR3nt: TGCGCCAGCAGCTTGGTTCAGGCCACAGATACGCAGTATTTT; CDR3aa: CASSLVQATDTQYF
d_gene: TRBD2; v_gene: TRBV14; j_gene: TRBJ2-1; abundance: NA; CDR3nt: TGTGCCAGCAGCTGGACGACTAGCGGATGGGACAATGAGCAGTTCTTC; CDR3aa: CASSWTTSGWDNEQFF
d_gene: TRBD1; v_gene: TRBV12-3/TRBV12-4; j_gene: TRBJ1-5; abundance: many; CDR3nt: TGTGCCAGCAGGCCCCAGGGGGCTTATCAGCCCCAGCATTTT; CDR3aa: CASRPQGAYQPQHF
d_gene: NA; v_gene: TRBV12-3/TRBV12-4; j_gene: TRBJ1-4; abundance: many; CDR3nt: TGTGCCAGCAGGACACCCCGTAATGAAAAACTGTTTTTT; CDR3aa: CASRTPRNEKLFF
d_gene: NA; v_gene: TRBV7-9; j_gene: TRBJ2-5; abundance: many; CDR3nt: TGTGCCAGCAGCTTCAGGGAAGAGACCCAGTACTTC; CDR3aa: CASSFREETQYF
d_gene: TRBD1; v_gene: TRBV12-3/TRBV12-4; j_gene: TRBJ1-5; abundance: NA; CDR3nt: TGTGCCAGCAGTTTAGCCCCGGACCGACAGGGAGCGGGTCAGCCCCAGCATTTT; CDR3aa: CASSLAPDRQGAGQPQHF
d_gene: NA; v_gene: TRBV5-6; j_gene: TRBJ2-1; abundance: few; CDR3nt: TGTGCCATGAGCCCCGCGGGACAGCACAATGAGCAGTTCTTC; CDR3aa: CAMSPAGQHNEQFF
d_gene: TRBD1; v_gene: TRBV12-3/TRBV12-4; j_gene: TRBJ2-3; abundance: many; CDR3nt: TGTGCCAGCAGAGGAGGGGACAGGGGATATCTAGATACGCAGTATTTT; CDR3aa: CASRGGDRGYLDTQYF
d_gene: NA; v_gene: TRBV3-1; j_gene: TRBJ1-2; abundance: many; CDR3nt: TGTGCCAGCAGCCCACGGACGGAGCCTAACTATGGCTACACCTTC; CDR3aa: CASSPRTEPNYGYTF
d_gene: NA; v_gene: TRBV4-1; j_gene: TRBJ1-1; abundance: many; CDR3nt: TGCGCCAGCAGCCCAGGACATTTGGGCACTGAAGCTTTCTTT; CDR3aa: CASSPGHLGTEAFF
d_gene: NA; v_gene: TRBV3-1; j_gene: TRBJ2-2; abundance: many; CDR3nt: TGTGCCAGCAGCCTGCACAGGGGAGGCACCGGGGAGCTGTTTTTT; CDR3aa: CASSLHRGGTGELFF
d_gene: TRBD1; v_gene: TRBV5-1; j_gene: TRBJ2-5; abundance: many; CDR3nt: TGCGCCAGCAGCGGTGACAGGGAAGAGACCCAGTACTTC; CDR3aa: CASSGDREETQYF
d_gene: NA; v_gene: TRBV7-9; j_gene: TRBJ2-1; abundance: few; CDR3nt: TGTGCCAGCAGCGTCTCTAGCAATGAGCAGTTCTTC; CDR3aa: CASSVSSNEQFF
d_gene: NA; v_gene: TRBV5-1; j_gene: TRBJ2-5; abundance: few; CDR3nt: TGCGCCAGCAGTTTGGGGGACCCCCAAGAGACCCAGTACTTC; CDR3aa: CASSLGDPQETQYF
d_gene: TRBD2; v_gene: TRBV7-2; j_gene: TRBJ2-1; abundance: many; CDR3nt: TGTGCCAGCAGCCCCGGACTAGCGGGGAACAATGAGCAGTTCTTC; CDR3aa: CASSPGLAGNNEQFF
d_gene: TRBD2; v_gene: TRBV6-4; j_gene: TRBJ2-3; abundance: medium-sized; CDR3nt: TGTGCCAGCAGTGAGGGTAGCGGGGGCACAGATACGCAGTATTTT; CDR3aa: CASSEGSGGTDTQYF
d_gene: TRBD1; v_gene: TRBV24-1; j_gene: TRBJ2-1; abundance: many; CDR3nt: TGTGCCACCAGACCCCAGGGGGTAAATGAGCAGTTCTTC; CDR3aa: CATRPQGVNEQFF
d_gene: NA; v_gene: TRBV7-2; j_gene: TRBJ2-1; abundance: NA; CDR3nt: TGTGCCAGCAGCACCCCCCTCGGGGGGCGGGAACACAATGAGCAGTTCTTC; CDR3aa: CASSTPLGGREHNEQFF
d_gene: NA; v_gene: TRBV4-3; j_gene: TRBJ2-7; abundance: many; CDR3nt: TGCGCCAGCAGCCAAGGGGCAAGCCTCTACGAGCAGTACTTC; CDR3aa: CASSQGASLYEQYF
d_gene: TRBD2; v_gene: TRBV7-2; j_gene: TRBJ2-1; abundance: NA; CDR3nt: TGTGCCAGCAGCTTCGGACTAGCGGGGAACCCCTACAATGAGCAGTTCTTC; CDR3aa: CASSFGLAGNPYNEQFF
d_gene: TRBD2; v_gene: TRBV13; j_gene: TRBJ2-4; abundance: NA; CDR3nt: TGTGCCAGCAGCCCCGGGGGAGGGGCCGCGCCAAACATTCAGTACTTC; CDR3aa: CASSPGGGAAPNIQYF
d_gene: NA; v_gene: TRBV5-6; j_gene: TRBJ1-4; abundance: many; CDR3nt: TGTGCCAGCACCGCCATGGGCCTCCTAGGAGAACTGTTTTTT; CDR3aa: CASTAMGLLGELFF
d_gene: TRBD2; v_gene: TRBV12-3/TRBV12-4; j_gene: TRBJ2-1; abundance: many; CDR3nt: TGTGCCATCCTCGGACAGGAGCTGACTAGCGGGGGGCCTGGTGAGCAGTTCTTC; CDR3aa: CAILGQELTSGGPGEQFF
d_gene: NA; v_gene: TRBV5-1; j_gene: TRBJ1-1; abundance: NA; CDR3nt: TGCGCCAGCACCCCTAGGGGCAACACGAACACTGAAGCTTTCTTT; CDR3aa: CASTPRGNTNTEAFF